This T cell receptor beta chain emerged from a study of T cells in localized non-small cell lung cancer. Regarding the study as a whole: Elevated blood T cell density was associated with longer overall survival. A median of roughly 52 of the top 100 tumor clones appeared in adjacent lung, which was paired and uninvolved. It was uninvolved adjacent lung that showed the highest T cell clonality, exceeding tumor. Sequencing, confined to only one tumor region, leaves heterogeneity possible.

Concerning this clone: Its matching antigen is unknown.

In germline, CDR1 is SQVTM, CDR2 ANQGSEA. This CDR3 contains 15 residues. V gave up 4 bases and J gave up 6 bases; unmatched junction bases: 8. Assay: immunoSEQ multiplex PCR; the TCRdb copy retains only in-frame clones and omits some. This sample has tens of thousands of clones, with around 85% found just once. The gene calls are TRBV29-1 and TRBJ2-1, with 11 bases aligning to TRBD2. The sample was peripheral blood, taken before any cancer treatment. The receptor comes from a female donor older than 55 with stage I lung adenocarcinoma. CDR3 loop: CSVALLAGVFNEQFF. In DNA, the CDR3 is TGCAGCGTTGCCCTACTAGCGGGAGTGTTCAATGAGCAGTTCTTC.